This section outlines one T cell receptor beta chain sequence together with its context. Its antigen remains unidentified. The entry originates in a study of graft-versus-host responses after intestinal transplantation. Study-level information: Multivisceral, liver-intestinal, or isolated intestinal grafts were transplanted into recipients. Every one of the recipients received anti-thymocyte globulin induction and afterwards took tacrolimus and steroids for around 3 years. Findings and caveats of the study: Recipient bone marrow held GvH clones, some seen earlier in ileum or blood.

The method was immunoSEQ multiplex PCR; TCRdb's version includes in-frame clones alone and lacks a portion of them. The sample includes more than 25,000 clones, roughly 87% seen only once; the top ten take 0.7%. This CDR3 has 15 amino acids. The TCR comes from a human donor who received an intestinal transplant. Sequenced material: unstimulated CD4+ T cells sorted from spleen or lymph node cells, taken before intestinal transplant. The rearrangement joins TRBV1 to TRBJ2-5; the DNA was not used to check the table's D call, TRBD2. TRBV1 has pseudogene status. The chain's CDR3 is CTSSRSLGLQETQYF. The CDR3, as DNA: TGCACCAGCAGCCGAAGTCTGGGACTCCAAGAGACCCAGTACTTC.